This T cell receptor beta chain comes out of a study of T cell repertoires in cytomegalovirus infection. About the research overall: TCR beta signatures that were public indicated CMV infection and matching HLA type. Whole-study results and caveats: Summed public TCR beta family frequency identified CMV carriers bearing the relevant HLA. The ex vivo response showed dominance by HLA-C-restricted CMV-specific TCR beta clonotypes.

This clonotype was recorded many times. The antigen remains undetermined. The J segment lost 6 bases and the V segment lost 6 bases, leaving 6 bases of the junction unmatched. Germline-derived CDR1 and CDR2 are MDHEN and SYDVKM. The CDR3 loop spans 14 amino acids. TCRdb re-derived calls from the reads in MiXCR, one entry per CDR3 protein. The sample has approximately 190,000 distinct CDR3 sequences, less than 9.5% seen once; the top ten hold about 4.2%. The sequence derives from a human donor in good health (CMV status not recorded). Some clones in this sample may be carry-over from other donors' samples. The chain carries TRBV28 and TRBJ2-1; 9 bases map to TRBD2. The sequencing sample was made of PBMCs. The CDR3 region has the DNA TGTGCCAGCAGCGGGGCGGGGGGGCCCAATGAGCAGTTCTTC. Translating gives CASSGAGGPNEQFF.